This TCR beta chain comes out of a study of blood T cell repertoires in COVID-19. Overall study context: Collection of acute and convalescent COVID-19 samples took place in the United States, Italy and Spain. The cDNA or gDNA used as material had been derived from T cells, B-cell-depleted T cells, or PBMCs.

Per the study methods: Estimation of nucleated cell counts was performed using reference gene primer amplification. Assay: immunoSEQ multiplex PCR; the TCRdb copy retains only in-frame clones and omits some. That table gives V, J and clone size, and the DNA gave D and trimming. The sample consists of roughly 30,000 clones, roughly 85% of them appearing once. V lost 4 bases to trimming and J lost 9 bases; unmatched junction nucleotides: 3. CDR3 length equals 12 residues. The V call is TRBV12-3 or TRBV12-4, the J call TRBJ2-1, with 7 bases that match TRBD1. This receptor was identified in a man aged 55-75 years with active COVID-19. Sequencing was carried out using peripheral blood. In DNA, the CDR3 is TGTGCCAGCAGTTACAGGGGACCTGAGCAGTTCTTC. This translates into CASSYRGPEQFF.